The clone carrying this T cell receptor beta chain has at least ten counts. Its antigen is not identified. Germline CDR1 LGHNA, CDR2 YSLEER. This CDR3 comprises 13 residues. Trimming removed 4 bases from V and 5 bases from J, with 11 bases in between. A library of TCRbeta sequences, prepared with unique molecular identifiers, was generated. Each CDR3 protein gets one entry after TCRdb re-called the PCR reads with MiXCR. Of hundreds of thousands of distinct CDR3 sequences in the sample, roughly 17% are singletons; the top ten hold around 43%. The data stem from a study of T-cell reconstitution after alpha-beta-depleted transplantation in children. Notes on the study in general: Recipient T cells and thymic progenitors that survived gave rise to the high TCRbeta diversity observed at day 60 in some patients. Roughly two months post-transplant, alpha-beta T cells reportedly originated from several hundred graft clones that had expanded. When one year had passed after transplant, most T-cell counts and diversity came from newly produced T cells.

This chain connects TRBV4-3 to TRBJ2-5; tentative D call: TRBD1 (6 bases). The material was PBMCs, mostly from graft donor cells, obtained 360 days after TCRalphabeta/CD19-depleted stem cell transplant. This clonotype was obtained from a male patient aged 2 to 10 who had a stem cell transplant for acute lymphoblastic leukemia, so the T cells may come from the graft donor. In DNA form, the CDR3 reads TGCGCCAGCAGCCGAGTCCAGGGGGAGACCCAGTACTTC. Amino acids: CASSRVQGETQYF.